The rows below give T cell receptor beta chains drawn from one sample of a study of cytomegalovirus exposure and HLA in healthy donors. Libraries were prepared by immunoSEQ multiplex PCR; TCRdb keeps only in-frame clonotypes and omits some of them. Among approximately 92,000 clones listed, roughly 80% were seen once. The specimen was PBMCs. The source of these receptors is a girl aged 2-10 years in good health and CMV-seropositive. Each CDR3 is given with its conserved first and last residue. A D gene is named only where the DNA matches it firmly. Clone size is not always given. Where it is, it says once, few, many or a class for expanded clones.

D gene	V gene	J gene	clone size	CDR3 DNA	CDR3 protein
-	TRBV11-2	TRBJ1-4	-	TGTGCCAGCAGCTACCAGGGTGCAAATGAAAAACTGTTTTTT	CASSYQGANEKLFF
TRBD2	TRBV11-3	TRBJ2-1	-	TGTGCCAGCAGCTTGGGAGGGACTAGTGAATACAATGAGCAGTTCTTC	CASSLGGTSEYNEQFF
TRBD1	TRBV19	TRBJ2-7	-	TGTGCCAGTAGTACGGGACAGGGTGTACACGAGCAGTACTTC	CASSTGQGVHEQYF
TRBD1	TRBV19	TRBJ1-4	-	TGTGCCAGTAGCCCGACAGGGGAGGATGAAAAACTGTTTTTT	CASSPTGEDEKLFF
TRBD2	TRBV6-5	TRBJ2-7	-	TGTGCCAGCAGGCTCACTAGCGGGAGCTACGAGCAGTACTTC	CASRLTSGSYEQYF
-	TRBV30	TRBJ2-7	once	TGTGCCTGGAGTGTGGTGACTAGGAGCTCCTACGAGCAGTACTTC	CAWSVVTRSSYEQYF
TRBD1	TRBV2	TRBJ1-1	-	TGTGCCAGCAGTGATAGGACAGGGCCTATGAACACTGAAGCTTTCTTT	CASSDRTGPMNTEAFF
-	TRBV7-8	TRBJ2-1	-	TGTGCCAGCAGCTTACAGGGCCTACAGGATGAGCAGTTCTTC	CASSLQGLQDEQFF
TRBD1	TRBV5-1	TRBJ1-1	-	TGCGCCAGCAGCTTTGGACAGGACACTGAAGCTTTCTTT	CASSFGQDTEAFF
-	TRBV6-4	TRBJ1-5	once	TGTGCCAGCAGTGAAAAGGGGAGCAATCAGCCCCAGCATTTT	CASSEKGSNQPQHF
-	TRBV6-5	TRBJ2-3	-	TGTGCCAGCATGGCAGCAGATACGCAGTATTTT	CASMAADTQYF
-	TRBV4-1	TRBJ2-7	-	TGCGCCAGCAGCCAAGGGACAGAGGGTCGTCGCGGCGAGCAGTACTTC	CASSQGTEGRRGEQYF
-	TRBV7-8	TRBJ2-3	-	TGTGCCAGCACCCACCGGACTGTCGACACAGATACGCAGTATTTT	CASTHRTVDTDTQYF
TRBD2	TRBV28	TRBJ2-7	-	TGTGCCAGCAGTTCCCCCGGCGGGGGGGGGTACGAGCAGTACTTC	CASSSPGGGGYEQYF
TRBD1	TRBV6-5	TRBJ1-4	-	TGTGCCAGCAGTTATGGGACAGGGTTTAATGAAAAACTGTTTTTT	CASSYGTGFNEKLFF
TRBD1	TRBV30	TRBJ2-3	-	TGTGCCTGGACAACCGGGACAGGAAACACAGATACGCAGTATTTT	CAWTTGTGNTDTQYF
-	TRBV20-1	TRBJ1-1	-	TGCGGCGGATCTCCGAACACTGAAGCTTTCTTT	CGGSPNTEAFF
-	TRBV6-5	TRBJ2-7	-	TGTGCCGTGACGGAGACTAGGTACGAGCAGTACTTC	CAVTETRYEQYF
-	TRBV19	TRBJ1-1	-	TGTGCCAGTAAGAGGTCAGACTTTGTGGACACTGAAGCTTTCTTT	CASKRSDFVDTEAFF
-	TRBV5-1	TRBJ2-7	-	TGCGCCAGCAGCTTGGTTACAGGGAGCTCCTACGAGCAGTACTTC	CASSLVTGSSYEQYF
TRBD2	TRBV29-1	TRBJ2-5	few	TGCAGCGTCCTTACCCCGGGACTAGCAGAGGAGACCCAGTACTTC	CSVLTPGLAEETQYF
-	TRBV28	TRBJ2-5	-	TGTGCCAGCAGCCTATCCCACCAAGAGACCCAGTACTTC	CASSLSHQETQYF
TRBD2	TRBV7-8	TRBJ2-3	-	TGTGCCAGCAGCCTAGGACTAGCGGGGGCTAGCACAGATACGCAGTATTTT	CASSLGLAGASTDTQYF
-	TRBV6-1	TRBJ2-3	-	TGTGCCAGCAGTGAGGGCTCCACGATTAGCACAGATACGCAGTATTTT	CASSEGSTISTDTQYF
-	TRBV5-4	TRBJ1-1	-	TGTGCCAGCAGCTTTGGACACAAGAACACTGAAGCTTTCTTT	CASSFGHKNTEAFF
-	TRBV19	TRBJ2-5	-	TGTGCCAGTAGTAGCCCCGCGCCCCAAGAGACCCAGTACTTC	CASSSPAPQETQYF
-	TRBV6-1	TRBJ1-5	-	TGTGCCAGCAATCGGGGGGCGTCGGATAATCAGCCCCAGCATTTT	CASNRGASDNQPQHF
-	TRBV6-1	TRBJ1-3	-	TGTGCCAGCAGTGGATTGAGCTACTCTGGAAACACCATATATTTT	CASSGLSYSGNTIYF